The rows below give T cell receptor beta chains drawn from one sample of a study of T cell responses to AZD1222 COVID-19 vaccine. Measured with immunoSEQ multiplex PCR; TCRdb has only the in-frame clones, and not every one. In the table there are under 35,000 clones, approximately 93% of which are singletons. This specimen consisted of peripheral blood, obtained on day 0 of AZD1222 vaccination. The receptors here all came from an adult in good health. Each CDR3 is given with its conserved first and last residue. Each record gives: J gene, D gene, clone size, V gene, CDR3 DNA, CDR3 protein. D genes are given only for firm matches. The size field is filled for only some rows; it gives once, few, many or a size class.

>TRBJ1-2|NA|NA|TRBV18
TGTGCCAGCTCAGAAGGGGTTGGTGGCTACACCTTC
CASSEGVGGYTF
>TRBJ1-2|TRBD1|few|TRBV19
TGTGCCAGTAGTAGCGGACAGTTATACACAGGGGACTATGGCTACACCTTC
CASSSGQLYTGDYGYTF
>TRBJ1-1|TRBD1|NA|TRBV6-2/TRBV6-3
TGTGCCAGCAGCCCACTCGGGACAGTTTTGAACACTGAAGCTTTCTTT
CASSPLGTVLNTEAFF
>TRBJ1-1|TRBD1|NA|TRBV5-5
TGTGCCAGCAGCTTCCGACAGGGCAAGAACACTGAAGCTTTCTTT
CASSFRQGKNTEAFF
>TRBJ1-2|NA|once|TRBV6-5
TGTGCCAGCAGTTCCGCTGGGGTAATAAGTGGCTACACCTTC
CASSSAGVISGYTF
>TRBJ2-7|TRBD2|NA|TRBV6-2/TRBV6-3
TGTGCCAGCAGTCCAGCGGGGGAGAACTACGAGCAGTACTTC
CASSPAGENYEQYF
>TRBJ2-7|NA|NA|TRBV5-1
TGCGCCAGCAGCTTGAGTGTTGAGGGCTACGAGCAGTACTTC
CASSLSVEGYEQYF
>TRBJ2-1|TRBD2|NA|TRBV2
TGTGCCAGCAGTCCGGGACTAGCGGGGGGCCGGGGTGAGCAGTTCTTC
CASSPGLAGGRGEQFF
>TRBJ2-1|NA|NA|TRBV6-5
TGTGCCAGCGGGGCAGCCTACAATGAGCAGTTCTTC
CASGAAYNEQFF
>TRBJ1-2|TRBD1|NA|TRBV5-6
TGTGCCAGCAGCTTATCAGGACAGGGGGAATATGGCTACACCTTC
CASSLSGQGEYGYTF
>TRBJ1-2|NA|NA|TRBV2
TGTGCCAGCAAGGGGCAGGGGCTTTTGGTTGGCTACACCTTC
CASKGQGLLVGYTF
>TRBJ1-4|NA|NA|TRBV29-1
TGCAGCGCCTCCCCTGGGGGTCGGGAAAAACTGTTTTTT
CSASPGGREKLFF
>TRBJ1-1|TRBD1|NA|TRBV10-1
TGCGCCAGCAGCCCAGTCCCGGGACAGGGATCGAACACTGAAGCTTTCTTT
CASSPVPGQGSNTEAFF
>TRBJ1-1|TRBD1|NA|TRBV3-1/TRBV3-2
TGTGCCAGCAGCCATTGGACAGGGGGGGGTGGCACTGAAGCTTTCTTT
CASSHWTGGGGTEAFF
>TRBJ1-6|NA|once|TRBV27
TGTGCCAGCAGTTTATCTGCCCAGGGAAATTCACCCCTCCACTTT
CASSLSAQGNSPLHF
>TRBJ2-7|TRBD1|NA|TRBV4-2
TGTGCCAGCAGCCAGAGACAGGGTGACCCCTCCTACGAGCAGTACTTC
CASSQRQGDPSYEQYF
>TRBJ1-1|NA|NA|TRBV19
TGTGCCAGTAACAGGGAAAGGGAAGCTTTCTTT
CASNREREAFF
>TRBJ1-2|NA|NA|TRBV10-1
TGCGCCAGCAGTGAAGGCCGAGGGGCAGGGTATGGCTACACCTTC
CASSEGRGAGYGYTF
>TRBJ1-2|NA|NA|TRBV15
TGTGCCACCAGCAGAGATGGAAAGGGGGTAGTTGGCTACACCTTC
CATSRDGKGVVGYTF
>TRBJ2-4|NA|NA|TRBV28
TGTGCCAGCAGTCCACCCGCCGGGCTGGGCCAAAACATTCAGTACTTC
CASSPPAGLGQNIQYF
>TRBJ1-2|NA|NA|TRBV3-1/TRBV3-2
TGTGCCAGCAGCCAACTCCGGGACACCAGAAATGGCTACACCTTC
CASSQLRDTRNGYTF
>TRBJ1-2|NA|once|TRBV12-3/TRBV12-4
TGTGCCAGCAGCAGTGACAGGACTGGTGGCTACACCTTC
CASSSDRTGGYTF
>TRBJ2-3|NA|NA|TRBV14
TGTGCCAGCAGCCAAGCAGGGGCTAGCACAGATACGCAGTATTTT
CASSQAGASTDTQYF
>TRBJ1-4|NA|once|TRBV6-1
TGTGCCAGCAGTGAAGCAGGGGTCGGGGAAAAACTGTTTTTT
CASSEAGVGEKLFF
>TRBJ2-1|NA|once|TRBV30
TGTGCCTGGAGTGTACAGGGCTCCTACAATGAGCAGTTCTTC
CAWSVQGSYNEQFF
>TRBJ1-5|TRBD1|NA|TRBV6-5
TGTGCCAGCTCCACAGGGGAAAGGGAGCCCCAGCATTTT
CASSTGEREPQHF
>TRBJ1-2|TRBD1|NA|TRBV6-5
TGTGCCAGCAGTCCATGGACAGGGGATGGCTACACCTTC
CASSPWTGDGYTF
>TRBJ1-2|NA|NA|TRBV5-4
TGTGCCAGCAGCTTGGAGCTCCAGGGCGAGGGTGGCTACACCTTC
CASSLELQGEGGYTF